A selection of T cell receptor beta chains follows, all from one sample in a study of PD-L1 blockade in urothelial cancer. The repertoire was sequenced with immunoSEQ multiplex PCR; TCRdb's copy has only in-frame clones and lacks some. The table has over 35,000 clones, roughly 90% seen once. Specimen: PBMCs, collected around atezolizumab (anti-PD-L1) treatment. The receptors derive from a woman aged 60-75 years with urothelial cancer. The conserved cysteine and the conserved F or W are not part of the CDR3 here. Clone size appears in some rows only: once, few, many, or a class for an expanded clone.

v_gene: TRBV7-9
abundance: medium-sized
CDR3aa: ASSFDGTGGAVQY

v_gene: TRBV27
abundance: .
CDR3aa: ASTYRSSVSGELF

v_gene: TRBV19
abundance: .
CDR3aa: ASSNKQGLGMNTEAF

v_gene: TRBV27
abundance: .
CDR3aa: ASSQLTSGGGRETQY

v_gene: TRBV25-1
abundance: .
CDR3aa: ASSESAAGVYNEQF

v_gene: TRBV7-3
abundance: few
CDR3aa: ASSLATGSRIYGYT

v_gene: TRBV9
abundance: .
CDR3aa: ASSVRGQGGYNEQF

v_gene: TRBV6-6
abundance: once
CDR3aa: ASRLAGDPLYGYT

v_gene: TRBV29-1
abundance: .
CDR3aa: SVETGQGSYEQY

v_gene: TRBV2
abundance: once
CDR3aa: AGALATSGSVGTGELF

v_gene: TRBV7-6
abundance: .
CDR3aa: ASNDRGSYNEQF

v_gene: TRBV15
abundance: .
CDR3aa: ATSRSGRVKVEQF

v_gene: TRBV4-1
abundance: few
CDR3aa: ASSHSNRGNTGELF

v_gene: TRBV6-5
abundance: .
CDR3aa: ASSSTVLSYEQY

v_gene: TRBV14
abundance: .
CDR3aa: ASSPAGSGRFPYEQY

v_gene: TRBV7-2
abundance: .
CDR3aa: ASSSRLAQSRELF

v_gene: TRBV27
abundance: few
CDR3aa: ATHRSGTGRNQPQH

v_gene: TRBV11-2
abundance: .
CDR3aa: ASGAGGTYEQY

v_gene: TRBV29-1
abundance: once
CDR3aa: SVAAGSYEQY

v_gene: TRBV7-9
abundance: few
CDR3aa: ASSPRQGEITEAF

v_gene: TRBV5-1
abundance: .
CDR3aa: ASRPGQNLNTGELF

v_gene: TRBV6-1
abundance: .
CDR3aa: ASSVQLNTEAF

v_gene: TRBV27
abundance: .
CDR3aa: ASSSAGSYEQY

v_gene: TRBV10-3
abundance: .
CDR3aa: AISGVGATTTGELF

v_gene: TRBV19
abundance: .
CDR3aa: ASSILEGAAGTEAF

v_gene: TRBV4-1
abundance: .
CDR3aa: ASSQDLGGGPYNEQF

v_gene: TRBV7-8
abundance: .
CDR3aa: ASSSRTSVYNEQF

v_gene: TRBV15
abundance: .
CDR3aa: ATSILTFGGRAHFLDTGELF

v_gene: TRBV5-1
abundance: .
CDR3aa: ASSFLRQVDNEQF

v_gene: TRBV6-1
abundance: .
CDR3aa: ASSEDRGLTASRSGNTIY

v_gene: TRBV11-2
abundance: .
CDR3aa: ASSRQGNTEAF

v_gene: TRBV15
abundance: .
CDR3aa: ATSRARTAQY

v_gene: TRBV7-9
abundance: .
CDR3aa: ASSSPAGGNTGELF

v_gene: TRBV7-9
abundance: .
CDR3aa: ASSLRGSDSYNEQF

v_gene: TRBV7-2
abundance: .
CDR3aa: ASSLSGTFGYT

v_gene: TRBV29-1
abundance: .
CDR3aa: SAVPRRTSTDTQY

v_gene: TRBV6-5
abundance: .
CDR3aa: ASSPTGDGYT

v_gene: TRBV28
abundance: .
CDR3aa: ASSAPGGGWYSGANVLT

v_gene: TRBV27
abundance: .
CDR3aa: ASSRFPRLSTLIGPSGGYGYT

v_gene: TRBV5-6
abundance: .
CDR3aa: ASSFSGRGLSVYGYT

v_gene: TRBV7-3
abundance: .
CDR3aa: ASSNRGRGEAF

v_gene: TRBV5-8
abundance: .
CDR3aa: ASSFSTLNTEAF

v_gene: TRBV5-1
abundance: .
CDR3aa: ASSSQGAIYEQY

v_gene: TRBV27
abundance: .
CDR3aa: ASSLAAGHDILQETQY

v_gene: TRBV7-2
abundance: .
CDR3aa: ASSFSPSEPQH

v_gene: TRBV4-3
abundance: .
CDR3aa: ASSQGLTNTGELF

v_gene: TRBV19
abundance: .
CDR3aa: ASSTHSSYNEQF

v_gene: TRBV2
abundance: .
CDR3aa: ASSERGTGELF

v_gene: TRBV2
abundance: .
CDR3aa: ASSEAISEEGDEQY

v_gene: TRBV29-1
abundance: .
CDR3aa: SVEGREGSYEQY